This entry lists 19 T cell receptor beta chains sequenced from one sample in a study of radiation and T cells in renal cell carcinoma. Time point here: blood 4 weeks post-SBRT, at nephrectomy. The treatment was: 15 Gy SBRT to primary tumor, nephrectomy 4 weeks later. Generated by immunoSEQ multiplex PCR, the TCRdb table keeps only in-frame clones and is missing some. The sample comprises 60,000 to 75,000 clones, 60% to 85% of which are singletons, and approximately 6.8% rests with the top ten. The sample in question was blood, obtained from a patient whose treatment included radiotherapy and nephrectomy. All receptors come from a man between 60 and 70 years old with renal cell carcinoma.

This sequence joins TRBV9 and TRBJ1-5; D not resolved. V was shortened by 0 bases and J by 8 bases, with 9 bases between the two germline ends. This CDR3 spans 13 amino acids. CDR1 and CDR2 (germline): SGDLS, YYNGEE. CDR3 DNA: TGTGCCAGCAGCGTAGGGGGAACTGAGCCCCAGCATTTT. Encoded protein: CASSVGGTEPQHF.

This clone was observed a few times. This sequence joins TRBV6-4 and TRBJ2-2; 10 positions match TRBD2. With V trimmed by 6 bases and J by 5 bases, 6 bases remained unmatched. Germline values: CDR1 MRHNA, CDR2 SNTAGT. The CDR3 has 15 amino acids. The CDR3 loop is CASSLAGAFTGELFF. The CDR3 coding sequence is TGTGCCAGCAGCCTAGCGGGGGCCTTTACCGGGGAGCTGTTTTTT.

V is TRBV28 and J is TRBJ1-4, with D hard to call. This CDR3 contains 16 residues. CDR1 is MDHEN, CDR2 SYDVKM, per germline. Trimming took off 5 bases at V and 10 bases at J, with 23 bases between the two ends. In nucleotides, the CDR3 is TGTGCCAGCAGTGCCAACAGACCCCCTGGAAGAGGAAAACTGTTTTTT. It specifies CASSANRPPGRGKLFF.

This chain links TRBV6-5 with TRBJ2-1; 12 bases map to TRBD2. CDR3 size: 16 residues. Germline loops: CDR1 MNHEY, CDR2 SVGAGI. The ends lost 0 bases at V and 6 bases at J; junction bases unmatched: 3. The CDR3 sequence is CASSYSRGLAGNEQFF. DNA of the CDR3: TGTGCCAGCAGTTACTCTCGGGGACTAGCGGGCAATGAGCAGTTCTTC.

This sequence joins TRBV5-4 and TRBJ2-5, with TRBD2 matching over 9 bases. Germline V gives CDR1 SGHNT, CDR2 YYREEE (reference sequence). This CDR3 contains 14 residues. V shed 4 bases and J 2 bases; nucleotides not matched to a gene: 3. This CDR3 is CASSVAGAQETQYF. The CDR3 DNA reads TGTGCCAGCAGCGTAGCGGGGGCACAAGAGACCCAGTACTTC.

CDR3 DNA: TGCGCCAGCAGCCAAGAAGGGAGCACAGATACGCAGTATTTT. This translates into CASSQEGSTDTQYF. The V call is TRBV4-1, the J call TRBJ2-3, with unresolved D. The germline V and J ends were trimmed by 0 bases and 0 bases, with 4 bases remaining between them. Germline loops: CDR1 MGHRA, CDR2 YSYEKL. The CDR3 runs to 14 residues.

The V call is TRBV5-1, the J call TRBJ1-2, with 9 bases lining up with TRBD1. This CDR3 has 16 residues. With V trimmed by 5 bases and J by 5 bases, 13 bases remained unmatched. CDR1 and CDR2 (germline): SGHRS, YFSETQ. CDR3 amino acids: CASRPPGQGGFYGYTF. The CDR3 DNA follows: TGCGCCAGCAGACCACCGGGACAGGGAGGTTTTTATGGCTACACCTTC.

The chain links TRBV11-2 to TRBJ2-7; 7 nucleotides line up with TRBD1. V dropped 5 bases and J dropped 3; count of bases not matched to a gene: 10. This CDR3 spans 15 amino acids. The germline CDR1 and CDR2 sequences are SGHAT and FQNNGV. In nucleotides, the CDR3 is TGTGCCAGCAGCCCCAGGGGGTTAGGCGGCTACGAGCAGTACGTC. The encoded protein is CASSPRGLGGYEQYV.

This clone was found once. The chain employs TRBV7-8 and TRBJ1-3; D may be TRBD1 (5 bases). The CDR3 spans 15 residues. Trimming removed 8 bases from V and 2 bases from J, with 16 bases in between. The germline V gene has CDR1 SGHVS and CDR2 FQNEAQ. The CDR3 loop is CASRVTGGTGNTIYF. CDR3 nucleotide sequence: TGTGCCAGCCGCGTGACCGGGGGAACTGGAAACACCATATATTTT.

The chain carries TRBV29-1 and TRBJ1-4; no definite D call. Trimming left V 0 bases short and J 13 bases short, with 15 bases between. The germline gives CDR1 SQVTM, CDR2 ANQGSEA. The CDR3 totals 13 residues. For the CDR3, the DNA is TGCAGCGTTGAAGACCCCCTTCCGCCAAGACTGTTTTTT. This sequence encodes CSVEDPLPPRLFF.

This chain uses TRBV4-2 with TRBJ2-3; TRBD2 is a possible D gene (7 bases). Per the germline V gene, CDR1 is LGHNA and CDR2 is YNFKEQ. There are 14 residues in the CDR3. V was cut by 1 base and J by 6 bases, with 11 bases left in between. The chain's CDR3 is CASSQGGGPDTQYF. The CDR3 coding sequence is TGTGCCAGCAGCCAAGGGGGGGGCCCGGATACGCAGTATTTT.

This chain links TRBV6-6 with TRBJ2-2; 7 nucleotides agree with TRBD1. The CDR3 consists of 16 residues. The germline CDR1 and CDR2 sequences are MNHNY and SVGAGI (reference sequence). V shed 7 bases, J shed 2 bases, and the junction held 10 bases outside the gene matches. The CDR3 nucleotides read TGTGCCAGCATATCCCAACAGGGGCTAAACACCGGGGAGCTGTTTTTT. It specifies CASISQQGLNTGELFF.

DNA of the CDR3: TGTGCCAGCAGGGGGGGACTTGAAGTGGCGGGGACTAACTATGGCTACACCTTC. This gives the protein CASRGGLEVAGTNYGYTF. The chain combines TRBV27 with TRBJ1-2; a possible D gene is TRBD1 (5 bases). With 6 bases removed from V and 0 bases from J, the gap between germline ends came to 23 bases. Germline V gene sequence: CDR1 MNHEY, CDR2 SMNVEV (reference sequence). The CDR3 has 18 residues.

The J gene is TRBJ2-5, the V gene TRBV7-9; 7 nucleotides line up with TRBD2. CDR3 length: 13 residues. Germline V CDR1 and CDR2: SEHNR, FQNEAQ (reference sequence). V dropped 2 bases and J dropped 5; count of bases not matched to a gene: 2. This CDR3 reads CASSLNGGETQYF. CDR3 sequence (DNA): TGTGCCAGCAGCTTAAACGGGGGGGAGACCCAGTACTTC.

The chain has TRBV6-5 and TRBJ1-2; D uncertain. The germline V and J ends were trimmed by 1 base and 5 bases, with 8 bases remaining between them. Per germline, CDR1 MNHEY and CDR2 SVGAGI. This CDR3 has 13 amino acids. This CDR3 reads CASSYFRSYGYTF. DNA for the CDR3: TGTGCCAGCAGTTACTTTCGATCTTATGGCTACACCTTC.

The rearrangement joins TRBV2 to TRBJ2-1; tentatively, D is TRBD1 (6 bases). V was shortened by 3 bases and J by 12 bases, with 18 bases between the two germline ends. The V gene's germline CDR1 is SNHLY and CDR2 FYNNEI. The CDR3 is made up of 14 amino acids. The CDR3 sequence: CASSESAGALAQFF. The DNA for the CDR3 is TGTGCCAGCAGTGAGTCGGCAGGGGCTCTGGCGCAGTTCTTC.

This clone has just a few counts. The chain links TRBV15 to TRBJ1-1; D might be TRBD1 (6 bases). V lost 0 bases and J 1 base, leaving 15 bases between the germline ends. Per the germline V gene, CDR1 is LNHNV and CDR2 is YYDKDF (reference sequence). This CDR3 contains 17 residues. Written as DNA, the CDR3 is TGTGCCACCAGCAGAGAACTCCCCGACAGGCCGAACACTGAAGCTTTCTTT. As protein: CATSRELPDRPNTEAFF.

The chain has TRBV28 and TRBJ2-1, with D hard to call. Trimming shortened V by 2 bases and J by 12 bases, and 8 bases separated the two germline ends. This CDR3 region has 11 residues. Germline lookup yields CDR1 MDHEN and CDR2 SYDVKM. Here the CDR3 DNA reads TGTGCCAGCAGTTTAGCCTCCGGGCAGTTCTTC. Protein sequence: CASSLASGQFF.

CDR3 loop: CASSIGGRNNQPQHF. CDR3 coding DNA: TGTGCCAGTAGTATCGGCGGGAGGAACAATCAGCCCCAGCATTTT. The rearrangement links TRBV19 to TRBJ1-5; no clear D gene. V gave up 3 bases and J gave up 3 bases, with 12 bases separating them. The CDR3 length is 15 residues. Germline V gene sequence: CDR1 LNHDA, CDR2 SQIVND (reference sequence).